This T cell receptor beta chain stems from a study of T cell repertoires in cytomegalovirus infection. The overall study: Public TCR beta signatures marked donors with CMV infection and the matching HLA.

V was trimmed by 6 bases and J by 2 bases, leaving 23 bases between them. The CDR3 totals 17 residues. Germline values: CDR1 MNHEY, CDR2 SMNVEV (reference sequence). In its sample, this clonotype was seen a few times. Its target is unknown. Broader study findings: The study identified carriers of CMV plus the relevant HLA from cumulative public TCR beta family frequency.

A single record per CDR3 protein comes from TCRdb applying MiXCR to the reads. The table has roughly 720,000 distinct CDR3 sequences, under 40% seen once. V usage is TRBV27 and J usage is TRBJ2-7; a weak D match, TRBD2 (6 bases). Sequenced material: PBMCs. This receptor was identified in a human donor in good health (CMV status not recorded). Some clones in this sample may be carry-over from other donors' samples. The CDR3 protein is CASSRKRGRDSTYEQYF. The CDR3 region has the DNA TGTGCCAGCAGCCGTAAAAGGGGACGGGACTCCACCTACGAGCAGTACTTC.